The rows below give T cell receptor beta chains drawn from one sample of a study of blood T cell repertoires in COVID-19. Measured with immunoSEQ multiplex PCR; TCRdb has only the in-frame clones, and not every one. This sample carries more than 350,000 clones, around 87% of them seen once, and the ten largest clones take roughly a tenth. The sequenced material came from PBMCs or T cells enriched from blood (not recorded which). These receptors were taken from a woman aged 50 to 60 who had recovered from COVID-19. The CDR3 runs from the conserved cysteine through the conserved F or W. Each record gives: D gene, clone size, V gene, J gene, CDR3 DNA, CDR3 protein. D genes are given only for firm matches. Clone sizes are given selectively: once, few, many, or a class where the clone is expanded.

d_call: .; clone_size: .; v_call: TRBV3-1/TRBV3-2; j_call: TRBJ1-5; cdr3_nt: TGTGCCAGCAGCCAAGGGAGGGTAGAGTATAGCAATCAGCCCCAGCATTTT; cdr3_aa: CASSQGRVEYSNQPQHF
d_call: TRBD2; clone_size: few; v_call: TRBV9; j_call: TRBJ2-1; cdr3_nt: TGTGCCAGCAGCCACCGAGCGGGGGGCTCCTACAATGAGCAGTTCTTC; cdr3_aa: CASSHRAGGSYNEQFF
d_call: .; clone_size: .; v_call: TRBV27; j_call: TRBJ2-5; cdr3_nt: TGTGCCAGCAGTCTCCGGGATAACCCATCCGTCGAGACCCAGTACTTC; cdr3_aa: CASSLRDNPSVETQYF
d_call: TRBD1; clone_size: .; v_call: TRBV12-5; j_call: TRBJ2-1; cdr3_nt: TGTGCTAGTGTTAAAGACAGGGTTAAGATTACTGGGAATGAGCAGTTCTTC; cdr3_aa: CASVKDRVKITGNEQFF
d_call: .; clone_size: .; v_call: TRBV5-6; j_call: TRBJ1-1; cdr3_nt: TGTGCCAGCAGCTTGGCCTTCGGGGGGCTGAGCACTGAAGCTTTCTTT; cdr3_aa: CASSLAFGGLSTEAFF
d_call: .; clone_size: .; v_call: TRBV19; j_call: TRBJ1-2; cdr3_nt: TGTGCCAGTAATTCGGGCAGGGGTGGCTATGGCTACACCTTC; cdr3_aa: CASNSGRGGYGYTF
d_call: .; clone_size: .; v_call: TRBV27; j_call: TRBJ1-3; cdr3_nt: TGTGCCAGCAGTTTATCGGGGAGTGGAAACACCATATATTTT; cdr3_aa: CASSLSGSGNTIYF
d_call: .; clone_size: .; v_call: TRBV7-9; j_call: TRBJ2-5; cdr3_nt: TGTGCCAGCAGATCCAAGGGGGGGCCAGAGACCCAGTACTTC; cdr3_aa: CASRSKGGPETQYF
d_call: .; clone_size: .; v_call: TRBV29-1; j_call: TRBJ1-2; cdr3_nt: TGCAGCGTTGCATATAGGACAAACTATGGCTACACCTTC; cdr3_aa: CSVAYRTNYGYTF
d_call: TRBD1; clone_size: few; v_call: TRBV28; j_call: TRBJ1-1; cdr3_nt: TGTGCCAGCAGCTCGACAGGGAGGACCACTGAAGCTTTCTTT; cdr3_aa: CASSSTGRTTEAFF
d_call: .; clone_size: .; v_call: TRBV5-6; j_call: TRBJ2-3; cdr3_nt: TGTGCCAGCAGCTTGGGTTTCCTAACTAGTCAGACAGATACGCAGTATTTT; cdr3_aa: CASSLGFLTSQTDTQYF
d_call: .; clone_size: few; v_call: TRBV5-1; j_call: TRBJ1-4; cdr3_nt: TGCGCCAGCAGCTTGGGCACTGCAACTAATGAAAAACTGTTTTTT; cdr3_aa: CASSLGTATNEKLFF
d_call: .; clone_size: .; v_call: TRBV4-1; j_call: TRBJ1-1; cdr3_nt: TGCGCCAGCATGGTAGACACTGAAGCTTTCTTT; cdr3_aa: CASMVDTEAFF
d_call: .; clone_size: .; v_call: TRBV19; j_call: TRBJ1-1; cdr3_nt: TGTGCCAGTAGTGACAGTGTCTTTACTGAAGCTTTCTTT; cdr3_aa: CASSDSVFTEAFF
d_call: .; clone_size: .; v_call: TRBV10-3; j_call: TRBJ1-5; cdr3_nt: TGTGCCATCAGTGACCCGGGGTATAGCAATCAGCCCCAGCATTTT; cdr3_aa: CAISDPGYSNQPQHF
d_call: .; clone_size: .; v_call: TRBV7-9; j_call: TRBJ1-5; cdr3_nt: TGTGCCAGCACCCACACAGACCTCAATCAGCCCCAGCATTTT; cdr3_aa: CASTHTDLNQPQHF
d_call: .; clone_size: once; v_call: TRBV30; j_call: TRBJ1-5; cdr3_nt: TGTGCCTGGAGTGTAGGGGTTTGGCAGCCCCAGCATTTT; cdr3_aa: CAWSVGVWQPQHF
d_call: .; clone_size: .; v_call: TRBV5-5; j_call: TRBJ1-5; cdr3_nt: TGTGCCAGCAGCATGGACCCCAGGGGCAATCAGCCCCAGCATTTT; cdr3_aa: CASSMDPRGNQPQHF
d_call: .; clone_size: .; v_call: TRBV11-2; j_call: TRBJ1-2; cdr3_nt: TGTGCCAGCAGTCAGGGTACCTATGGCTACACCTTC; cdr3_aa: CASSQGTYGYTF
d_call: .; clone_size: once; v_call: TRBV19; j_call: TRBJ1-3; cdr3_nt: TGTGCCAGTAGTATGGGGGGAACTGGAAACACCATATATTTT; cdr3_aa: CASSMGGTGNTIYF
d_call: .; clone_size: .; v_call: TRBV4-1; j_call: TRBJ1-6; cdr3_nt: TGCGCCAGCAGCCAAGGATTTAAGGGGTCTGGGTCACCCCTCCACTTT; cdr3_aa: CASSQGFKGSGSPLHF
d_call: TRBD1; clone_size: .; v_call: TRBV11-3; j_call: TRBJ1-1; cdr3_nt: TGTGCCAGCAGCCTGACAGGGGCGAACACTGAAGCTTTCTTT; cdr3_aa: CASSLTGANTEAFF
d_call: TRBD1; clone_size: .; v_call: TRBV2; j_call: TRBJ2-7; cdr3_nt: TGTGCCAGCAGGGGACAGATTCCAGCGGAGCAGTACTTC; cdr3_aa: CASRGQIPAEQYF
d_call: TRBD1; clone_size: .; v_call: TRBV28; j_call: TRBJ1-2; cdr3_nt: TGTGCCAGCAGTTTAGGGGACAGGGGAGGCTATGGCTACACCTTC; cdr3_aa: CASSLGDRGGYGYTF
d_call: .; clone_size: .; v_call: TRBV27; j_call: TRBJ2-3; cdr3_nt: TGTGCCAGCAGTTCCCGATCCCTAAGAGCGGGCCTAGAGAGCACAGATACGCAGTATTTT; cdr3_aa: CASSSRSLRAGLESTDTQYF
d_call: TRBD1; clone_size: .; v_call: TRBV5-1; j_call: TRBJ1-5; cdr3_nt: TGCGCCAGCAGCGCCACAGGGGGCGGCAATCAGCCCCAGCATTTT; cdr3_aa: CASSATGGGNQPQHF
d_call: TRBD1; clone_size: .; v_call: TRBV2; j_call: TRBJ1-5; cdr3_nt: TGTGCCAGCAGTGGGGGACAGGGAGGCCAGCCCCAGCATTTT; cdr3_aa: CASSGGQGGQPQHF
d_call: .; clone_size: .; v_call: TRBV28; j_call: TRBJ1-2; cdr3_nt: TGTGCCAGCGCCAGGGACTATGGCTACACCTTC; cdr3_aa: CASARDYGYTF
d_call: TRBD2; clone_size: .; v_call: TRBV2; j_call: TRBJ2-7; cdr3_nt: TGTGCCAGCAGCGGAACGGGACTAGTGTGGGAGCAGTACTTC; cdr3_aa: CASSGTGLVWEQYF
d_call: .; clone_size: .; v_call: TRBV30; j_call: TRBJ1-4; cdr3_nt: TGTGCCTGGGGCGGGGGATCCGCTAATGAAAAACTGTTTTTT; cdr3_aa: CAWGGGSANEKLFF
d_call: TRBD2; clone_size: .; v_call: TRBV19; j_call: TRBJ2-2; cdr3_nt: TGTGCCAGTCGTGTCCCCGGGACTAGCAGGTCCGGGGAGCTGTTTTTT; cdr3_aa: CASRVPGTSRSGELFF
d_call: .; clone_size: .; v_call: TRBV7-9; j_call: TRBJ1-2; cdr3_nt: TGTGCCAGCAGCTCCGTACTGGCACAGGCAAACTATGGCTACACCTTC; cdr3_aa: CASSSVLAQANYGYTF
d_call: .; clone_size: .; v_call: TRBV3-1/TRBV3-2; j_call: TRBJ1-5; cdr3_nt: TGTGCCAGCAGCCCGACGCGGTATCAGCCCCAGCATTTT; cdr3_aa: CASSPTRYQPQHF